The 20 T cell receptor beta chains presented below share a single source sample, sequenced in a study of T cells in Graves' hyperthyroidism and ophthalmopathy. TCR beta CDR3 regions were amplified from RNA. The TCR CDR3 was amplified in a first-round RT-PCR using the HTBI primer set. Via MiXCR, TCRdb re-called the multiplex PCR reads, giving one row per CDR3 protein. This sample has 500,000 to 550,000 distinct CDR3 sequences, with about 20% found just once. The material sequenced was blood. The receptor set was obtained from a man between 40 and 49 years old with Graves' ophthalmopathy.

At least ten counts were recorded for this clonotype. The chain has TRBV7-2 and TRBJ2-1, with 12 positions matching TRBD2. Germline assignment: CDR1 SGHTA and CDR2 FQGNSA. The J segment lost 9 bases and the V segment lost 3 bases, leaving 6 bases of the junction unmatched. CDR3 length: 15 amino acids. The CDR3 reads CASSLELAGGIEQFF. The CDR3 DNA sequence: TGTGCCAGCAGCTTGGAGCTAGCGGGAGGGATTGAGCAGTTCTTC.

CDR3 coding DNA: TGTGCCAGCAGTTACAGTTGGGGACAAGAGACCCAGTACTTC. Its protein is CASSYSWGQETQYF. The chain has TRBV6-2 or TRBV6-3 and TRBJ2-5; D gene ambiguous. Germline loops: CDR1 MNHEY, CDR2 SVGEGT. CDR3 length: 14 amino acids. V was cut by 2 bases and J by 2 bases, with 9 bases left in between.

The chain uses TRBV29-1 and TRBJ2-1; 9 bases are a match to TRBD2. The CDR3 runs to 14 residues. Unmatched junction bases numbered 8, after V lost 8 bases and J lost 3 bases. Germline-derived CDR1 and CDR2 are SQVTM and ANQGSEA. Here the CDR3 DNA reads TGCAGCTCAGTGGTTAGCGGGAGCTACAATGAGCAGTTCTTC. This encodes CSSVVSGSYNEQFF.

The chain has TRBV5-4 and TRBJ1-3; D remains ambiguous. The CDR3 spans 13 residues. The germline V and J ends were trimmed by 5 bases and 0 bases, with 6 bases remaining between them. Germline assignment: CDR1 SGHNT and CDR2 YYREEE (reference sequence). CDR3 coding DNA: TGTGCCAGCAGGGATAACTCTGGAAACACCATATATTTT. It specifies CASRDNSGNTIYF.

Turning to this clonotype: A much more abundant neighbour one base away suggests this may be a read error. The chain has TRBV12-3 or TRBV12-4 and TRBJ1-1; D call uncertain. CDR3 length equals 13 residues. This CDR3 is CASSSEMNTEACF. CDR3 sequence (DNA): TGTGCCAGCAGTTCAGAAATGAACACTGAAGCTTGCTTT.

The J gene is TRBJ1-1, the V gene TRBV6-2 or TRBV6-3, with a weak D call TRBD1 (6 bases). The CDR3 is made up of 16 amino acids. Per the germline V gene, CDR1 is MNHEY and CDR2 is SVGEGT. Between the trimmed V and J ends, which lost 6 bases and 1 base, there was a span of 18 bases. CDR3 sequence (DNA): TGTGCCAGCAGCCCTAACGTTGGCAGGGGGAACACTGAAGCTTTCTTT. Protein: CASSPNVGRGNTEAFF.

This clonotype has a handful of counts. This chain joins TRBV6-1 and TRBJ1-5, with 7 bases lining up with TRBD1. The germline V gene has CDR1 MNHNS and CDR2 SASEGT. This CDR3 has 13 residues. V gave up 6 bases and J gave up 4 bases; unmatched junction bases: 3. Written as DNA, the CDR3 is TGTGCCAGCAGGGGGACAGCTAATCAGCCCCAGCATTTT. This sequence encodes CASRGTANQPQHF.

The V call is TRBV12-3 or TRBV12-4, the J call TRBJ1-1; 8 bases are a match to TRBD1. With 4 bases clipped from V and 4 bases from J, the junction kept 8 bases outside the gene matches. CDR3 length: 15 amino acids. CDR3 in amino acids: CASSSHTGGTTEAFF. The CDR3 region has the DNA TGTGCCAGCAGTTCGCATACAGGGGGAACCACTGAAGCTTTCTTT.

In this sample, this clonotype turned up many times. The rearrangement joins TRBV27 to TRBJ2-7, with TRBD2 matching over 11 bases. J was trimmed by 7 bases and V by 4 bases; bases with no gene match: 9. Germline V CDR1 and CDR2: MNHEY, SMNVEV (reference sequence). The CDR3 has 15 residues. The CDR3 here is CASSSLAGDLREQYF. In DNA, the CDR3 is TGTGCCAGCAGTTCACTAGCGGGAGACCTTCGGGAGCAGTACTTC.

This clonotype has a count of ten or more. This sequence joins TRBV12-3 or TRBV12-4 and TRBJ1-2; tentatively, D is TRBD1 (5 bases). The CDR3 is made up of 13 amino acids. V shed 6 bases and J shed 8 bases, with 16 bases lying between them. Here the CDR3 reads CASSPRDGLGYTF. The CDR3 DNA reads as TGTGCCAGCAGCCCCCGGGACGGCCTCGGCTACACCTTC.

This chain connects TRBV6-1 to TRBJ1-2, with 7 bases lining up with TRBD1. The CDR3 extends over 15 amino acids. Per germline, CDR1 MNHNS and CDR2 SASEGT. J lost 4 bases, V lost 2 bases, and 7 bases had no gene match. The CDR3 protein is CASSEFGGQSYGYTF. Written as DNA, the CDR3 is TGTGCCAGCAGTGAATTCGGGGGACAGAGCTATGGCTACACCTTC.

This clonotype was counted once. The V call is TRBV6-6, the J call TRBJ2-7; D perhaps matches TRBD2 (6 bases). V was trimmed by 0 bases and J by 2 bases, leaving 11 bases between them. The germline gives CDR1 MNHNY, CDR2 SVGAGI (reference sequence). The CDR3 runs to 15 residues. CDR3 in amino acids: CASSYSGGNTYEQYF. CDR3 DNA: TGTGCCAGCAGTTACTCCGGGGGTAATACCTACGAGCAGTACTTC.

The DNA of the CDR3 is TGTGCCAGCAGTTCCGGTCCATACAGAGAAGCTTTCTTT. Translated, it gives CASSSGPYREAFF. The gene calls are TRBV12-3 or TRBV12-4 and TRBJ1-1; D is uncertain. V was pared by 4 bases and J by 8 bases, with 14 bases between. The CDR3 covers 13 residues.

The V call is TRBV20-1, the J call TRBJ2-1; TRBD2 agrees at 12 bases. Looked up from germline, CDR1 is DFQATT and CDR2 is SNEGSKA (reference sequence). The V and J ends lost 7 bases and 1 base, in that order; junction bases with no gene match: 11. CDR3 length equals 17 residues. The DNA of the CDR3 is TGCAGTGAGGCCCTTCTAGCGGGAGGGCCATCCTACAATGAGCAGTTCTTC. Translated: CSEALLAGGPSYNEQFF.

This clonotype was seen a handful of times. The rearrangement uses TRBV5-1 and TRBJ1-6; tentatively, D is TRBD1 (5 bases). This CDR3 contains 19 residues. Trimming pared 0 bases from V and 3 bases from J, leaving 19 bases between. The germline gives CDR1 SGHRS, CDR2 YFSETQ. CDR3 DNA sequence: TGCGCCAGCAGCTTGGGTACGTTCGAGACAGAGAACTATAATTCACCCCTCCACTTT. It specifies CASSLGTFETENYNSPLHF.

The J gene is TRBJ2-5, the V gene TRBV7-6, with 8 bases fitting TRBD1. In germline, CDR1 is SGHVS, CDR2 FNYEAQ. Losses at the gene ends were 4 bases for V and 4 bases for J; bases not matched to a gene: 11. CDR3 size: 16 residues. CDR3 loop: CASSSRGRQGAETQYF. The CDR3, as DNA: TGTGCCAGCAGCTCACGGGGGAGGCAGGGGGCAGAGACCCAGTACTTC.

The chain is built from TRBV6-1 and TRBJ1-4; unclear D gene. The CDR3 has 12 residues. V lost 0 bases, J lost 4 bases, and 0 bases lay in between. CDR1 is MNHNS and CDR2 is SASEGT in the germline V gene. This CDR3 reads CASSEANEKLFF. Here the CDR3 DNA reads TGTGCCAGCAGTGAAGCTAATGAAAAACTGTTTTTT.

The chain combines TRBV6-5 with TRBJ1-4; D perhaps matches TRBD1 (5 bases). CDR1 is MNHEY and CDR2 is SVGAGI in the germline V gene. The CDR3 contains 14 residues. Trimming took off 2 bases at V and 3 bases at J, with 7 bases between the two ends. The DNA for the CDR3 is TGTGCCAGCAGTTACGCGGGGCCTAATGAAAAACTGTTTTTT. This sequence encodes CASSYAGPNEKLFF.

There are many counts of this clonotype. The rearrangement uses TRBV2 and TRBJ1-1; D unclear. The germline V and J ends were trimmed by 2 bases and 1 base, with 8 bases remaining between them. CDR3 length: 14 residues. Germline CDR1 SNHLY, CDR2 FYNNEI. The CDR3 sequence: CASSERLKNTEAFF. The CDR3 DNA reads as TGTGCCAGCAGTGAAAGGCTCAAGAACACTGAAGCTTTCTTT.

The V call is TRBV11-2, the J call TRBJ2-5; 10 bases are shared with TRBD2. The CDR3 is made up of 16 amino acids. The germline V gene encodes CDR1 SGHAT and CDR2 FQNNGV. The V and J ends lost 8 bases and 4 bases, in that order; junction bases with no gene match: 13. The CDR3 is CASGYPLAGVGETQYF. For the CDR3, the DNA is TGTGCCAGCGGATACCCCCTAGCGGGAGTAGGAGAGACCCAGTACTTC.